Following are 26 T cell receptor beta chains from one sample sequenced in a study of chemoradiotherapy in HPV16-positive cancers. Sequenced by immunoSEQ multiplex PCR; TCRdb stores in-frame clones only, minus some. The table includes about 6,900 clones, roughly 79% detected once. Collection of the sample occurred from a patient who underwent chemoradiotherapy. The receptor set was obtained from a human donor with HPV-associated anogenital cancer.

This clone was detected a few times. V usage is TRBV4-3 and J usage is TRBJ2-7; tentatively, D is TRBD2 (5 bases). CDR3 length equals 12 residues. Germline-derived CDR1 and CDR2 are LGHNA and YSLEER. Trimming stripped 1 base from V and 5 bases from J, with 6 bases between. The DNA for the CDR3 is TGCGCCAGCAGCCAAGTGGGAGACGAGCAGTACTTC. It encodes CASSQVGDEQYF.

V usage is TRBV5-1 and J usage is TRBJ1-2, with D perhaps TRBD1 (5 bases). The CDR3 consists of 14 residues. The V gene's germline CDR1 is SGHRS and CDR2 YFSETQ. V was shortened by 2 bases and J by 6 bases, with 14 bases between the two germline ends. This CDR3 reads CASSFTGAWDGYTF. DNA of the CDR3: TGCGCCAGCAGCTTTACCGGGGCGTGGGATGGCTACACCTTC.

The chain uses TRBV10-3 and TRBJ2-6; maybe TRBD2 (5 bases). Germline V CDR1 and CDR2: ENHRY, SYGVKD. The CDR3 contains 15 residues. V lost 4 bases, J lost 1 base, and 8 bases lay in between. The CDR3 region has the DNA TGTGCCATCAGTGGCCCGGGATCTGGGGCCAACGTCCTGACTTTC. Translating gives CAISGPGSGANVLTF.

The table lists this clone with a few counts. The gene calls are TRBV19 and TRBJ1-1; 9 bases are shared with TRBD1. There are 16 residues in the CDR3. Germline V CDR1 and CDR2: LNHDA, SQIVND (reference sequence). V dropped 3 bases and J dropped 3; count of bases not matched to a gene: 8. The CDR3, as DNA: TGTGCCAGTAGTATTGAGGGGACAGGGAAATACACTGAAGCTTTCTTT. Translated: CASSIEGTGKYTEAFF.

CDR3 amino acids: CASSFGPGQIKAYEQYF. The CDR3 nucleotides read TGTGCCAGCAGTTTCGGACCGGGACAAATAAAGGCGTACGAGCAGTACTTC. The J gene is TRBJ2-7, the V gene TRBV28; maybe TRBD1 (6 bases). The V end was cut by 3 bases, the J end by 4 bases, with 22 bases between. This CDR3 has 17 amino acids. Germline V CDR1 and CDR2: MDHEN, SYDVKM.

The chain joins TRBV5-6 to TRBJ2-7, with unresolved D. This CDR3 has 12 amino acids. The V end was cut by 4 bases, the J end by 0 bases, with 5 bases between. Germline CDR1 and CDR2: SGHDT and YYEEEE. The CDR3 protein is CASSQSSYEQYF. The CDR3 DNA sequence: TGTGCCAGCAGCCAGAGCTCCTACGAGCAGTACTTC. Full variable domain (outside the CDR3, taken from reference TRBV5-6 and TRBJ2-7): DAGVTQSPTHLIKTRGQQVTLRCSPKSGHDTVSWYQQALGQGPQFIFQYYEEEERQRGNFPDRFSGHQFPNYSSELNVNALLLGDSALYLCASSQSSYEQYFGPGTRLTVT.

CDR3 sequence reads: CASSPPGGSNQPQHF. As DNA, the CDR3 is TGTGCCAGCTCACCCCCCGGGGGCAGCAATCAGCCCCAGCATTTT. V gene TRBV18 combines with J gene TRBJ1-5; D possibly corresponds to TRBD1 (6 bases). The CDR3 length is 15 residues. Germline V gene data show CDR1 as KGHSH and CDR2 as LQKENI. The V and J ends lost 3 bases and 1 base respectively, with 10 bases between them.

A few counts support this clone. The chain is built from TRBV5-4 and TRBJ1-2, with 12 bases that match TRBD1. Germline V lookup: CDR1 SGHNT, CDR2 YYREEE (reference sequence). Trimming cost V 3 bases and J 9 bases; bases outside gene matches: 6. CDR3 size: 14 residues. The CDR3 DNA sequence: TGTGCCAGCAGCTCGGGACAGGGGGCGTTGAGCTACACCTTC. This sequence encodes CASSSGQGALSYTF.

CDR3 amino acids: CASSLRGNSPGYTF. In nucleotides, the CDR3 is TGTGCCAGCAGTCTCAGGGGAAACTCTCCTGGCTACACCTTC. The V gene is TRBV28, the J gene TRBJ1-2; TRBD1 might be the D (6 bases). Germline V gene sequence: CDR1 MDHEN, CDR2 SYDVKM. Trimming removed 5 bases from V and 7 bases from J, with 17 bases in between. The CDR3 has 14 residues.

This clone was counted between two and nine times. The genes are TRBV5-6 and TRBJ2-7, with 9 positions matching TRBD1. V gave up 4 bases and J gave up 2 bases; unmatched junction bases: 7. Germline V gene sequence: CDR1 SGHDT, CDR2 YYEEEE. CDR3 size: 15 residues. The DNA for the CDR3 is TGTGCCAGCAGCGACGGGACAGGGCGGCCCTACGAGCAGTACTTC. It specifies CASSDGTGRPYEQYF.

The J gene is TRBJ1-1, the V gene TRBV7-2; D gene unclear. The V gene's germline CDR1 is SGHTA and CDR2 FQGNSA. Trimming stripped 7 bases from V and 5 bases from J, with 14 bases between. This CDR3 comprises 13 residues. Here the CDR3 DNA reads TGTGCCAGCATGCTGGGCTCACCGACTGAAGCTTTCTTT. Its translation: CASMLGSPTEAFF.

The chain is built from TRBV9 and TRBJ2-7, with TRBD1 matching 11 bases. The CDR3 contains 14 residues. Germline CDR1 SGDLS, CDR2 YYNGEE. V gave up 3 bases and J gave up 4 bases; unmatched junction bases: 3. The chain's CDR3 is CASSAGTGGYEQYF. For the CDR3, the DNA is TGTGCCAGCAGCGCCGGGACAGGGGGGTACGAGCAGTACTTC.

The sample holds a few counts of this clone. The V gene is TRBV21-1, the J gene TRBJ1-5; the D call of TRBD1 is as the table states it, not checked on the DNA. TRBV21-1 has pseudogene status. There are 17 residues in the CDR3. CDR3 in amino acids: CASSNRGGQPYNQPQHF. CDR3 DNA sequence: TGTGCCAGCAGCAATCGAGGGGGACAGCCCTACAATCAGCCCCAGCATTTT.

The genes are TRBV28 and TRBJ2-7, with 8 positions matching TRBD2. This CDR3 contains 14 residues. V was pared by 6 bases and J by 3 bases, with 7 bases of the junction left unmatched. Germline V gene lookup returns CDR1 MDHEN and CDR2 SYDVKM. The CDR3: CASRRTSRNYEQYF. DNA for the CDR3: TGTGCCAGCAGACGGACTAGCAGGAACTACGAGCAGTACTTC.

The chain has TRBV7-9 and TRBJ2-1, with 7 bases that match TRBD1. Germline assignment: CDR1 SEHNR and CDR2 FQNEAQ (reference sequence). The CDR3 runs to 14 residues. V shed 5 bases, J shed 7 bases, and the junction held 8 bases outside the gene matches. The CDR3 reads CASSNRQGTNEQFF. The CDR3, as DNA: TGTGCCAGCAGCAACCGACAGGGAACGAATGAGCAGTTCTTC.

The chain recombines TRBV28 with TRBJ1-5; TRBD1 matches at 10 bases. In germline, CDR1 is MDHEN, CDR2 SYDVKM. The CDR3 has 14 residues. V lost 3 bases to trimming and J lost 6 bases; unmatched junction nucleotides: 2. The CDR3 loop is CASSFWTGGQPQHF. The CDR3 DNA reads as TGTGCCAGCAGTTTCTGGACAGGGGGTCAGCCCCAGCATTTT.

This clone was picked up a small number of times. This chain uses TRBV5-6 with TRBJ2-7; TRBD2 matches at 11 bases. CDR1 and CDR2 from the germline V gene are SGHDT and YYEEEE. V lost 4 bases to trimming and J lost 2 bases; unmatched junction nucleotides: 8. The CDR3 is made up of 16 amino acids. CDR3 in amino acids: CASSPTTSGATYEQYF. The CDR3 coding sequence is TGTGCCAGCAGCCCTACGACTAGCGGGGCAACCTACGAGCAGTACTTC.

This chain connects TRBV5-4 to TRBJ2-7; the D gene is possibly TRBD1 (6 bases). The CDR3 length is 15 residues. Trimming removed 1 base at V and 2 bases at J, with 13 bases between. CDR1 SGHNT and CDR2 YYREEE come from the germline V gene (reference sequence). This CDR3 reads CASSLLGQKAYEQYF. The CDR3 DNA reads as TGTGCCAGCAGCTTGCTTGGACAGAAAGCCTACGAGCAGTACTTC.

Comment on this clone: The junction differs from germline at one of its ends, possibly a read error. J is TRBJ1-2 and V is TRBV9; unclear D gene. Germline V gene sequence: CDR1 SGDLS, CDR2 YYNGEE. The CDR3 covers 13 residues. CDR3 nucleotide sequence: TGTGCCAGCAACGTAGATCCAGACTATGGCTACACCTTC. It encodes CASNVDPDYGYTF.

The rearrangement links TRBV6-5 to TRBJ2-1; 8 nucleotides line up with TRBD2. The CDR3 sequence is 15 residues long. Germline loops: CDR1 MNHEY, CDR2 SVGAGI. V lost 6 bases and J lost 7; bases outside the gene matches: 11. CDR3 sequence (DNA): TGTGCCAGCAGGCCTACTAGCGGACTAGCTAATGAGCAGTTCTTC. It codes for CASRPTSGLANEQFF.

This clone was found a few times. The chain couples TRBV5-1 to TRBJ1-1; D not certain. The CDR3 runs 14 residues. Trimming removed 3 bases from V and 1 base from J, with 10 bases in between. Germline CDR1 SGHRS, CDR2 YFSETQ. The CDR3 DNA follows: TGCGCCAGCAGCTACGTAGGGTGGAACACTGAAGCTTTCTTT. Translation gives CASSYVGWNTEAFF.

The rearrangement joins TRBV11-2 to TRBJ1-1, with a tentative D call TRBD1 (5 bases). The ends were cut back, 6 bases at V and 4 bases at J, with 15 bases in the middle. This CDR3 contains 14 residues. Germline CDR1 SGHAT, CDR2 FQNNGV. The CDR3 sequence is CASRSRERGTEAFF. CDR3 in DNA: TGTGCCAGCAGAAGTCGGGAGAGGGGCACTGAAGCTTTCTTT.

This clone came up a few times. The rearrangement links TRBV7-3 to TRBJ2-1; D remains unclear. The CDR3 covers 15 residues. Germline values: CDR1 SGHTA, CDR2 FQGTGA. V lost 1 base, J lost 2 bases, and 9 bases lay in between. CDR3 protein: CASSLRSAPYNEQFF. The CDR3 region has the DNA TGTGCCAGCAGCTTAAGAAGCGCCCCCTACAATGAGCAGTTCTTC.

Concerning this clone: Germline is not matched at one junction end, which may reflect a read error. This rearrangement joins TRBV30 to TRBJ2-3, with TRBD1 identical over 8 bases. Germline V gene lookup returns CDR1 GTSNPN and CDR2 SVGIG (reference sequence). This CDR3 contains 12 residues. CDR3: CAWTGNLDTQYF. The CDR3 region has the DNA TGTGCGTGGACAGGGAATCTAGATACGCAGTATTTT.

The chain joins TRBV30 to TRBJ2-7; unclear D gene. V dropped 5 bases and J dropped 6 bases, with 14 bases sitting between them. Germline loops: CDR1 GTSNPN, CDR2 SVGIG (reference sequence). This CDR3 region has 12 residues. The CDR3 DNA reads TGTGCCTGGGGCCCCCGCGTTGGCGAGCAGTACTTC. It translates to CAWGPRVGEQYF.

A few counts support this clone. The chain uses TRBV4-1 and TRBJ1-3; D gene unclear. Germline V CDR1 and CDR2: MGHRA, YSYEKL. The CDR3 consists of 15 residues. V gave up 0 bases and J gave up 4 bases, with 10 bases separating them. Here the CDR3 reads CASSQDHSPGNTIYF. CDR3 DNA: TGCGCCAGCAGCCAAGATCATTCCCCGGGAAACACCATATATTTT.